The 28 T cell receptor beta chains listed next were all sequenced from one sample in a study of blood T cell repertoires in COVID-19. Profiled with immunoSEQ multiplex PCR; TCRdb holds only in-frame clones, not every one. The table lists more than 95,000 clones, roughly 85% of them singletons. The sample was peripheral blood. These receptors all come from a human donor in a cohort sampled during active COVID-19.

The V gene is TRBV5-6, the J gene TRBJ2-3; 7 nucleotides align to TRBD1. The CDR3 is made up of 13 amino acids. Per germline, CDR1 SGHDT and CDR2 YYEEEE. The ends lost 8 bases at V and 4 bases at J; junction bases unmatched: 7. Written as DNA, the CDR3 is TGTGCCAGTAGGCAGGGGGTTGCAGATACGCAGTATTTT. This translates into CASRQGVADTQYF.

The chain couples TRBV4-1 to TRBJ2-7, with 8 bases aligning to TRBD2. The ends lost 4 bases at V and 5 bases at J; junction bases unmatched: 13. This CDR3 is built from 16 residues. The germline gives CDR1 MGHRA, CDR2 YSYEKL. In nucleotides, the CDR3 is TGCGCCAGCAGCCTACTCCTATCCGGGACTAGTGACGAGCAGTACTTC. It specifies CASSLLLSGTSDEQYF.

V gene TRBV28 combines with J gene TRBJ1-5; perhaps TRBD1 as D (6 bases). The CDR3 is made up of 16 amino acids. The germline V gene encodes CDR1 MDHEN and CDR2 SYDVKM. Trimming took 1 base from V and 2 from J, leaving 12 bases between them. CDR3 bases: TGTGCCAGCAGTTTATTCGGGGGGCAGCGCAATCAGCCCCAGCATTTT. Amino acid sequence: CASSLFGGQRNQPQHF. Variable domain in full (rest from reference TRBV28 and TRBJ1-5): DVKVTQSSRYLVKRTGEKVFLECVQDMDHENMFWYRQDPGLGLRLIYFSYDVKMKEKGDIPEGYSVSREKKERFSLILESASTNQTSMYLCASSLFGGQRNQPQHFGDGTRLSIL.

This clone was seen a single time. This chain uses TRBV28 with TRBJ1-2, with D uncertain. V was cut by 3 bases and J by 6 bases, with 11 bases left in between. This CDR3 has 13 residues. Germline V gene lookup returns CDR1 MDHEN and CDR2 SYDVKM. CDR3: CASSFRAGNGYTF. The CDR3 DNA sequence: TGTGCCAGCAGTTTTCGGGCGGGTAATGGCTACACCTTC.

The V call is TRBV7-2, the J call TRBJ2-3; TRBD2 aligns across 15 bases. With V trimmed by 3 bases and J by 4 bases, 2 bases remained unmatched. Germline CDR1 reads SGHTA; CDR2 reads FQGNSA. CDR3 length: 16 residues. CDR3 DNA sequence: TGTGCCAGCAGCTTCGGACTAGCGGGAGGGGCAGATACGCAGTATTTT. It encodes CASSFGLAGGADTQYF.

Only a few counts were recorded for this clone. The V and J genes are TRBV27 and TRBJ2-1; 10 bases match TRBD2. After removal of 5 bases from V and 9 bases from J, the junction contained 13 bases not matched to a gene. The CDR3 runs 16 residues. Germline CDR1 is MNHEY and CDR2 is SMNVEV (reference sequence). The CDR3 loop is CASSRPTGTSVTEQFF. The DNA for the CDR3 is TGTGCCAGCAGTCGCCCAACCGGGACTAGCGTAACTGAGCAGTTCTTC.

CDR3 loop: CASSHLTGGAYEQYF. As DNA, the CDR3 is TGTGCCAGCAGCCATCTTACAGGGGGAGCCTACGAGCAGTACTTC. The chain employs TRBV3-1 (or the pseudogene TRBV3-2) and TRBJ2-7; 8 nucleotides align to TRBD1. The CDR3 totals 15 residues. Germline trimming cut 3 bases from V and 2 bases from J; bases unmatched to any gene: 6. Per germline, CDR1 LGHDT and CDR2 YNNKEL (reference sequence).

The chain carries TRBV7-2 and TRBJ2-2; D is uncertain. Between the trimmed V and J ends, which lost 3 bases and 6 bases, there was a span of 8 bases. This CDR3 is 13 amino acids long. The germline V gene encodes CDR1 SGHTA and CDR2 FQGNSA. The CDR3 is CASSFLSPGELFF. In DNA, the CDR3 is TGTGCCAGCAGCTTCTTGTCCCCCGGGGAGCTGTTTTTT.

The chain links TRBV7-9 to TRBJ2-6, with 7 nucleotides matching TRBD1. Germline loops: CDR1 SEHNR, CDR2 FQNEAQ (reference sequence). The length of the CDR3 is 15 residues. After removal of 3 bases from V and 4 bases from J, the junction contained 3 bases not matched to a gene. The CDR3 sequence is CASSFTGAGANVLTF. The CDR3 DNA sequence: TGTGCCAGCAGCTTTACAGGGGCCGGGGCCAACGTCCTGACTTTC. Based on the CDR3 plus reference TRBV7-9 and TRBJ2-6, the full variable domain is DTGVSQNPRHKITKRGQNVTFRCDPISEHNRLYWYRQTLGQGPEFLTYFQNEAQLEKSRLLSDRFSAERPKGSFSTLEIQRTEQGDSAMYLCASSFTGAGANVLTFGAGSRLTVL.

The rearrangement links TRBV9 to TRBJ2-2, with D perhaps matching TRBD2 (6 bases). Germline V lookup: CDR1 SGDLS, CDR2 YYNGEE. The V end lost 0 bases, the J end lost 5 bases, and 14 bases lay between the germline ends. The CDR3 loop spans 16 amino acids. In DNA, the CDR3 is TGTGCCAGCAGCGTAGCTACGTTCGGGGGAACCGGGGAGCTGTTTTTT. It encodes CASSVATFGGTGELFF.

This clone was observed a few times. The chain combines TRBV7-2 with TRBJ2-5, with D perhaps matching TRBD2 (7 bases). The CDR3 extends over 15 amino acids. CDR1 is SGHTA, CDR2 FQGNSA, per germline. Trimming shortened V by 7 bases and J by 1 base, and 16 bases separated the two germline ends. The CDR3 loop reads CASTGGGRGQETQYF. CDR3 DNA: TGTGCCAGCACGGGGGGCGGGAGAGGCCAAGAGACCCAGTACTTC.

V is TRBV7-6 and J is TRBJ2-3; D not resolved. Deletions cut 2 bases from V and 6 bases from J, with 3 bases between. The CDR3 has 11 residues. CDR1 and CDR2 (germline): SGHVS, FNYEAQ. The CDR3 loop reads CASSLSDTQYF. The CDR3 DNA sequence: TGTGCCAGCAGCTTAAGCGATACGCAGTATTTT.

The chain couples TRBV6-5 to TRBJ2-7; 10 positions match TRBD1. V lost 10 bases and J lost 8; bases outside the gene matches: 17. The germline V gene encodes CDR1 MNHEY and CDR2 SVGAGI. CDR3 size: 15 residues. CDR3 loop: CATGSSGRQGAQQYF. As DNA, the CDR3 is TGTGCCACCGGGTCCTCCGGGAGACAGGGGGCGCAGCAGTACTTC.

The genes are TRBV11-2 and TRBJ2-3; 9 nucleotides match TRBD1. The CDR3 totals 16 residues. V lost 6 bases to trimming and J lost 2 bases; unmatched junction nucleotides: 9. The germline V gene encodes CDR1 SGHAT and CDR2 FQNNGV. This CDR3 is CASSLGTGFVTDTQYF. In nucleotides, the CDR3 is TGTGCCAGCAGTCTGGGGACAGGGTTTGTCACAGATACGCAGTATTTT.

CDR3 coding DNA: TGTGCCAGCAGCCTTCGGACAGGAGGGGGTTACGAGCAGTACTTC. Translating it yields CASSLRTGGGYEQYF. The genes are TRBV3-1 (or the pseudogene TRBV3-2) and TRBJ2-7, with a tentative D call TRBD1 (7 bases). V was clipped by 4 bases and J by 4 bases, with 17 bases between them. CDR3 length: 15 residues. From germline, CDR1 is LGHDT and CDR2 YNNKEL (reference sequence).

This clone was counted a few times. The chain carries TRBV19 and TRBJ1-5; perhaps TRBD1 as D (6 bases). Germline V gives CDR1 LNHDA, CDR2 SQIVND (reference sequence). The CDR3 loop spans 15 amino acids. With 3 bases removed from V and 1 base from J, the gap between germline ends came to 10 bases. The CDR3 DNA reads as TGTGCCAGTAGTATCCAGGGGCTGAGCAATCAGCCCCAGCATTTT. Protein sequence: CASSIQGLSNQPQHF.

CDR3 DNA: TGCGCCAGCAGCCCGGCGACTGCCCGGGGCAATGAGCAGTTCTTC. It yields the protein CASSPATARGNEQFF. The chain combines TRBV4-1 with TRBJ2-1; maybe TRBD2 (5 bases). This CDR3 has 15 residues. V was cut by 4 bases and J by 6 bases, with 16 bases left in between. Per the germline V gene, CDR1 is MGHRA and CDR2 is YSYEKL.

DNA of the CDR3: TGTGCCAGCAGCCAGGGGGGGGGCCCCTACAATGAGCAGTTCTTC. As protein: CASSQGGGPYNEQFF. J is TRBJ2-1 and V is TRBV3-1 (or the pseudogene TRBV3-2); TRBD2 is a possible D gene (7 bases). The germline V gene encodes CDR1 LGHDT and CDR2 YNNKEL (reference sequence). CDR3 length: 15 amino acids. Trimming shortened V by 3 bases and J by 2 bases, and 11 bases separated the two germline ends.

The chain has TRBV2 and TRBJ2-7, with 7 bases matching TRBD1. Per germline, CDR1 SNHLY and CDR2 FYNNEI. This CDR3 has 12 amino acids. After removal of 8 bases from V and 5 bases from J, the junction contained 6 bases not matched to a gene. The CDR3 is CASDREYDEQYF. The CDR3 DNA is TGTGCCAGCGACAGGGAATACGACGAGCAGTACTTC.

The chain has TRBV5-4 and TRBJ2-7, with 11 bases that match TRBD2. Germline values: CDR1 SGHNT, CDR2 YYREEE (reference sequence). Germline trimming cut 0 bases from V and 0 bases from J; bases unmatched to any gene: 5. The CDR3 extends over 17 amino acids. The CDR3 here is CASSLVSLAGGSYEQYF. CDR3 in DNA: TGTGCCAGCAGCTTGGTGTCTCTAGCGGGGGGCTCCTACGAGCAGTACTTC.

The chain joins TRBV2 to TRBJ2-1; 12 bases are shared with TRBD2. The V gene's germline CDR1 is SNHLY and CDR2 FYNNEI. J was trimmed by 5 bases and V by 3 bases; bases with no gene match: 2. There are 15 residues in the CDR3. CDR3 region: CASSELAGGNNEQFF. Written as DNA, the CDR3 is TGTGCCAGCAGTGAGCTAGCGGGAGGGAACAATGAGCAGTTCTTC.

This chain connects TRBV15 to TRBJ2-5; a weak D match, TRBD1 (6 bases). CDR3 size: 16 residues. Germline V CDR1 and CDR2: LNHNV, YYDKDF (reference sequence). Trimming took 3 bases from V and 4 from J, leaving 18 bases between them. CDR3 DNA sequence: TGTGCCACCAGCAGGGCCCAGGGGATATGGGCAGAGACCCAGTACTTC. Its translation: CATSRAQGIWAETQYF. Full variable domain (rest looked up from reference TRBV15 and TRBJ2-5): DAMVIQNPRYQVTQFGKPVTLSCSQTLNHNVMYWYQQKSSQAPKLLFHYYDKDFNNEADTPDNFQSRRPNTSFCFLDIRSPGLGDTAMYLCATSRAQGIWAETQYFGPGTRLLVL.

The V and J genes are TRBV2 and TRBJ2-1, with D unclear. CDR1 is SNHLY and CDR2 is FYNNEI in the germline V gene. The CDR3 extends over 14 amino acids. V was cut by 7 bases and J by 3 bases, with 13 bases left in between. The CDR3 coding sequence is TGTGCCAGCATCCGTCCCGGTAACTACAATGAGCAGTTCTTC. This encodes CASIRPGNYNEQFF.

CDR3 in DNA: TGTGCCAGCAGCCCCTCGGTCCCGACCCAGTACTTC. Encoded protein: CASSPSVPTQYF. This chain connects TRBV6-6 to TRBJ2-5; D remains ambiguous. CDR1 MNHNY and CDR2 SVGAGI come from the germline V gene (reference sequence). The CDR3 runs to 12 residues. V lost 6 bases, J lost 7 bases, and 12 bases lay in between.

This clone is medium-sized within its sample. The chain combines TRBV7-8 with TRBJ1-1, with D possibly TRBD1 on 5 matching bases. The CDR3 has 14 residues. Germline loops: CDR1 SGHVS, CDR2 FQNEAQ. Trimming took off 4 bases at V and 2 bases at J, with 11 bases between the two ends. CDR3 sequence: CASSSLGPNTEAFF. Here the CDR3 DNA reads TGTGCCAGCAGCTCCTTGGGGCCCAACACTGAAGCTTTCTTT.

This rearrangement joins TRBV28 to TRBJ1-5, with D hard to call. The germline gives CDR1 MDHEN, CDR2 SYDVKM. Trimming cost V 7 bases and J 1 base, with 5 bases left between them. The CDR3 sequence is 12 residues long. CDR3 DNA: TGTGCCAGCACCTCGAGCAATCAGCCCCAGCATTTT. The encoded protein is CASTSSNQPQHF.

The chain recombines TRBV19 with TRBJ2-1; a possible D gene is TRBD2 (6 bases). This CDR3 spans 12 amino acids. Germline V CDR1 and CDR2: LNHDA, SQIVND (reference sequence). Trimming cost V 6 bases and J 7 bases, with 10 bases left between them. CDR3 sequence (DNA): TGTGCCAGTAGCATACTAGCAAATGAGCAGTTCTTC. This encodes CASSILANEQFF.

The V and J genes are TRBV19 and TRBJ2-1, with D maybe TRBD2 (6 bases). The length of the CDR3 is 13 residues. The V gene lost 8 bases and the J gene lost 10 bases, with 18 bases spanning the gap. CDR1 LNHDA and CDR2 SQIVND come from the germline V gene (reference sequence). The CDR3 nucleotides read TGTGCCAGTGGAGGGGCAGGCCAAGGAGAGCAGTTCTTC. Translated, it gives CASGGAGQGEQFF.